The rows below give T cell receptor beta chains drawn from one sample of a study of CD8 T cells in ankylosing spondylitis. One entry per CDR3 protein results from TCRdb running MiXCR on the 5' RACE reads. The sample consists of around 150,000 distinct CDR3 sequences, 30% to 35% of them appearing once. Input material: synovial fluid, either unsorted or a sorted T cell fraction (not recorded which). These receptors originate from a male donor with ankylosing spondylitis. The CDR3 runs from the conserved cysteine through the conserved F or W. D genes are given only for firm matches. Clone size appears in some rows only: once, few, many, or a class for an expanded clone.

clone_size	v_call	j_call	d_call	cdr3_nt	cdr3_aa
few	TRBV20-1	TRBJ2-3	.	TGCAGTGCCCGCGGGGACCCCAGGGATACGCAGTATTTT	CSARGDPRDTQYF
few	TRBV7-9	TRBJ2-7	TRBD1	TGTGCCAGCAGCTGGCGGGACAGGGAGCAGTACTTC	CASSWRDREQYF
.	TRBV15	TRBJ1-1	.	TGTGCCACCAGCAGAGAAGACAGGAACACTGAAGCTTTCTTT	CATSREDRNTEAFF
.	TRBV6-5	TRBJ2-2	.	TGTGCCAGCAGTTTTAAGGTCCCCGGGGAGCTGTTTTTT	CASSFKVPGELFF
.	TRBV14	TRBJ2-4	.	TGTGCCAGCAGCCAAGGAGTGAGTGCCAAAAACATTCAGTACTTC	CASSQGVSAKNIQYF
few	TRBV7-6	TRBJ2-1	TRBD2	TGTGCCAGCAGCCCCGACGGGGGGTCCTACAATGAGCAGTTCTTC	CASSPDGGSYNEQFF
.	TRBV6-1	TRBJ2-7	TRBD1	TGTGCCAGCAGAAACCCCGGGACAGGGTTCTACGAGCAGTACTTC	CASRNPGTGFYEQYF
.	TRBV20-1	TRBJ2-7	.	TGCAGTGCTAGAGATAGGGGGTTCTACGAGCAGTACTTC	CSARDRGFYEQYF
few	TRBV6-1	TRBJ1-6	TRBD1	TGTGCCAGCAGCCGCGGGACAGGGGGCGGTAATTCACCCCTCCACTTT	CASSRGTGGGNSPLHF
few	TRBV5-5	TRBJ1-5	.	TGTGCCAGCAGCCCAGTATCTTCGGGAGGGCACGATCAGCCCCAGCATTTT	CASSPVSSGGHDQPQHF
few	TRBV20-1	TRBJ2-1	TRBD2	TGCAGTGCTAGAGATGGTGGGACTAGCGTCTCCAATGAGCAGTTCTTC	CSARDGGTSVSNEQFF
.	TRBV3-1	TRBJ2-2	.	TGTGCCAGCAGCCAAGGAGGAGGGCGCACCGGGGAGCTGTTTTTT	CASSQGGGRTGELFF
few	TRBV6-5	TRBJ1-4	.	TGTGCCAGCAGTTACTCGCAGAATAATGAAAAACTGTTTTTT	CASSYSQNNEKLFF
.	TRBV10-3	TRBJ2-6	.	TGTGCCATCAGTACAGGGACCCTTAGCTCTGGGGCCAACGTCCTGACTTTC	CAISTGTLSSGANVLTF
.	TRBV6-1	TRBJ1-1	.	TGTGCCACCCTACCCGGAACTTATAACACTGAAGCTTTCTTT	CATLPGTYNTEAFF
few	TRBV4-2	TRBJ2-7	.	TGTGCCAGCAGCCAGGAAAGGGAAGGGTTCTACGAGCAGTACTTC	CASSQEREGFYEQYF
few	TRBV3-1	TRBJ1-2	.	TGTGCCAGCAGTACCCCGGGACATTATGGCTACACCTTC	CASSTPGHYGYTF
.	TRBV25-1	TRBJ2-7	.	TGTGCCAGCAGTGATCTCTCCGTGGGTTACGAGCAGTACTTC	CASSDLSVGYEQYF
few	TRBV12-3/TRBV12-4	TRBJ1-2	.	TGTGCCAGCAGTTTTATAACAGGGAACTATGGCTACACCTTC	CASSFITGNYGYTF
.	TRBV29-1	TRBJ2-5	.	TGCAGCGTTGACCAGGGAGAGACCCAGTACTTC	CSVDQGETQYF
many	TRBV27	TRBJ1-1	TRBD1	TGTGCCAGCAGTTCTTTGACAGGGAGCGGGTACACTGAAGCTTTCTTT	CASSSLTGSGYTEAFF
.	TRBV5-1	TRBJ2-2	TRBD2	TGCGCCAGCAGCGACTCCGGGACTAGTCACACCGGGGAGCTGTTTTTT	CASSDSGTSHTGELFF
.	TRBV25-1	TRBJ2-7	TRBD2	TGTGCCAGCATGCGGGAGAGTGGGTACGAGCAGTACTTC	CASMRESGYEQYF
few	TRBV24-1	TRBJ2-1	.	TGTGCCACCAGTGATGTCCAGTTAAGGGAGCAGTTCTTC	CATSDVQLREQFF
.	TRBV11-2	TRBJ2-7	TRBD2	TGTGCCAGCAGCTTTCCTAGCGGGACCTACGAGCAGTACTTC	CASSFPSGTYEQYF
once	TRBV5-6	TRBJ1-2	.	TGTGCCAGCAGCTCACAGGGTTTGAACTATGGCTACACCTTC	CASSSQGLNYGYTF
.	TRBV20-1	TRBJ2-1	TRBD2	TGCAGTGCTAGAGATCGTATTTTCACTAGCGGGGATGAGCAGTTCTTC	CSARDRIFTSGDEQFF
few	TRBV7-6	TRBJ1-1	.	TGTGCCAGCAGCCCCGTTGCTTGGGACACTGAAGCTTTCTTT	CASSPVAWDTEAFF
few	TRBV7-2	TRBJ2-5	TRBD2	TGTGCCAGCAGCTTAGTGCTAGCGGGATGGGGAATGGGAGAGACCCAGTACTTC	CASSLVLAGWGMGETQYF
.	TRBV18	TRBJ2-5	.	TGTGCCAGCACTCCGGACTCGGGGACCCAGTACTTC	CASTPDSGTQYF
few	TRBV20-1	TRBJ2-3	.	TGCAGTGCTAGTGTTCCGGACCCAACTCAAATAAACACAGATACGCAGTATTTT	CSASVPDPTQINTDTQYF
.	TRBV6-5	TRBJ2-1	.	TGTGCCAGCAGTTACTCGATGGAGGATAGCGGACGAAGGAATGAGCAGTTCTTC	CASSYSMEDSGRRNEQFF
medium-sized	TRBV18	TRBJ2-7	TRBD2	TGTGCCAGCTCACCAGCGTCTAGCGGGAGGGCCGAGCAGTACTTC	CASSPASSGRAEQYF
.	TRBV27	TRBJ2-3	.	TGTGCCAGCAGCAAACAGGTGATCACAGATACGCAGTATTTT	CASSKQVITDTQYF
.	TRBV20-1	TRBJ2-1	TRBD1	TGCAGTGCTGAAGGGGCGACAGGGATGAGGTATGAGCAGTTCTTC	CSAEGATGMRYEQFF
.	TRBV29-1	TRBJ2-7	.	TGCAGCGTTGAATCGGGAAGCTCCTACGAGCAGTACTTC	CSVESGSSYEQYF
.	TRBV29-1	TRBJ2-1	.	TGCAGCGTTGAGGGCTATGCCATCGAGCAGTTCTTC	CSVEGYAIEQFF
few	TRBV6-1	TRBJ1-6	.	TGTGCCGGACACTGGAGGTGGGATTCACCCCTCCACTTT	CAGHWRWDSPLHF
many	TRBV29-1	TRBJ2-7	.	TGCAGCCCCGGGACGGGGGCCTCCTACGAGCAGTACTTC	CSPGTGASYEQYF
few	TRBV2	TRBJ2-1	TRBD2	TGTGCCAGCAGGGGCGGGAGGGCCATCTACAATGAGCAGTTCTTC	CASRGGRAIYNEQFF
.	TRBV12-3/TRBV12-4	TRBJ2-2	.	TGTGCCAGCGGGGGACGCCAAAACACCGGGGAGCTGTTTTTT	CASGGRQNTGELFF
many	TRBV5-1	TRBJ2-2	.	TGCGCCAGCAGCTTGGTAAAACAGAACACCGGGGAGCTGTTTTTT	CASSLVKQNTGELFF
few	TRBV6-2/TRBV6-3	TRBJ2-7	TRBD2	TGTGCCAGCAGTTATACCCGGGGGGGATGGTCCTACGAGCAGTACTTC	CASSYTRGGWSYEQYF
few	TRBV2	TRBJ1-2	.	TGTGCCAGCAGTCAACAGGAGGACTATGGCTACACCTTC	CASSQQEDYGYTF
.	TRBV28	TRBJ1-6	.	TGTGCCAGCAGCAGCCTGCGGATAAATTCACCCCTCCACTTT	CASSSLRINSPLHF
.	TRBV12-3/TRBV12-4	TRBJ2-3	TRBD2	TGTGCCAGCAGGACTAGCGGGGGTAGCACAGATACGCAGTATTTT	CASRTSGGSTDTQYF
few	TRBV20-1	TRBJ1-2	.	TGCAGTGCTAGTGGGAACGGGTATGGTGGCTACACCTTC	CSASGNGYGGYTF
.	TRBV7-9	TRBJ2-3	.	TGTGCCAGCAGCCGACAGATGGATACGCAGTATTTT	CASSRQMDTQYF
few	TRBV6-1	TRBJ1-2	TRBD1	TGTGCCAGCAGTGATCGGGACAGGGTAAATGGCTACACCTTC	CASSDRDRVNGYTF
.	TRBV5-6	TRBJ2-5	.	TGTGCCAGCAGCTCGGAGACTACAAACCAAGAGACCCAGTACTTC	CASSSETTNQETQYF
many	TRBV12-3/TRBV12-4	TRBJ1-5	TRBD1	TGTGCCAGCAGTTTAGCAGCACGCGGGACAGGGTACAATCAGCCCCAGCATTTT	CASSLAARGTGYNQPQHF
.	TRBV12-3/TRBV12-4	TRBJ2-7	TRBD2	TGTGCCAGCACCCGCGGGACTAGTGGTCCCGAGCAGTACTTC	CASTRGTSGPEQYF
.	TRBV3-1	TRBJ1-2	.	TGTGCCAGCAGCCGCTCGGGGAACTATGGCTACACCTTC	CASSRSGNYGYTF
few	TRBV11-3	TRBJ2-2	TRBD2	TGTGCCAGCAGCAGCGGGGGCACCGGGGAGCTGTTTTTT	CASSSGGTGELFF